The clone carrying this TCR beta chain has just one count. The antigen is unknown. A far bigger clonotype differs at one base, so this is likely a read error. This sample is drawn from a study of response to subunit inactivated influenza vaccine. CDR3 length: 12 residues. CDR1 SGHTA and CDR2 FQGNSA come from the germline V gene. Trimming left V 1 base short and J 6 bases short, with 6 bases between. The study, taken as a whole, reports: After each seasonal influenza vaccination, few new T cells are recruited, the authors suggested.

TCRdb re-analysed the RT-PCR reads in MiXCR, keeping a single row per CDR3 protein. In the table there are hundreds of thousands of distinct CDR3 sequences, about 25% of which are singletons. The clonotype comes from a man aged 45-60 years who received an inactivated influenza vaccine. The sequenced sample was CD4+ T cells sorted from PBMCs, obtained 5 to 6 days after vaccination. The rearrangement joins TRBV7-2 to TRBJ2-5; no reliable D call. The chain's CDR3 is CASSLDRQTQYF. The DNA for the CDR3 is TGTGCCAGCAGCTTAGACCGGCAGACCCAGTACTTC.